This T cell receptor beta chain was obtained from a study of cytomegalovirus exposure and HLA in healthy donors. The overall study: Earlier, about 180 million T cells were analyzed, and 90 million to 120 million unique TCR beta sequences were found among them. Study conclusions and caveats: CMV antigen specificity was confirmed in vitro for three CMV-associated chains. Cytomegalovirus association was assigned to approximately 160 TCR beta chains.

Worth noting for this clone: Antigen specificity is unknown.

The CDR3 consists of 14 residues. Germline CDR1 and CDR2: SGHRS and YFSETQ. Trimming removed 1 base from V and 3 bases from J, with 10 bases in between. The PCR used 60 Vbeta and 13 Jbeta primers. Clones were sequenced by immunoSEQ multiplex PCR, and TCRdb holds only the in-frame ones, with some missing. The sample comprises about 140,000 clones, approximately 82% of which are singletons, and roughly 9.7% rests with the top ten. The sequencing input was PBMCs. The chain couples TRBV5-1 to TRBJ2-5; weak D call: TRBD1 (6 bases). This TCR was recovered from a woman aged 60-75 years in good health and CMV-seropositive. The CDR3 bases are TGCGCCAGCAGCTTGACAGGGCCGGAAGAGACCCAGTACTTC. Protein product: CASSLTGPEETQYF. Complete variable domain (other parts from reference TRBV5-1 and TRBJ2-5): KAGVTQTPRYLIKTRGQQVTLSCSPISGHRSVSWYQQTPGQGLQFLFEYFSETQRNKGNFPGRFSGRQFSNSRSEMNVSTLELGDSALYLCASSLTGPEETQYFGPGTRLLVL.